A single sample is the source of the 18 T cell receptor beta chains below, sequenced in a study of T cell responses to AZD1222 COVID-19 vaccine. The assay was immunoSEQ multiplex PCR, and TCRdb's table has in-frame clones only and misses some. The sample records about 120,000 clones, 80% to 90% being singletons. Specimen: peripheral blood, collected on day 0 of MenACWY control vaccination. These receptor sequences come from an adult in good health.

The V gene is TRBV18, the J gene TRBJ2-1; possible D gene TRBD2, 5 bases. Trimming stripped 0 bases from V and 0 bases from J, with 9 bases between. From germline, CDR1 is KGHSH and CDR2 LQKENI. The CDR3 runs 16 residues. The CDR3 DNA reads as TGTGCCAGCTCACCACCGGCGGGTCGCTCCTACAATGAGCAGTTCTTC. It translates to CASSPPAGRSYNEQFF.

This clone was observed a handful of times. This chain uses TRBV28 with TRBJ1-2; 8 positions match TRBD1. V shed 5 bases and J 1 base; nucleotides not matched to a gene: 9. There are 16 residues in the CDR3. The germline CDR1 and CDR2 sequences are MDHEN and SYDVKM. The CDR3 nucleotides read TGTGCCAGCAGTATTCAATGGACAGGGCTTAACTATGGCTACACCTTC. It yields the protein CASSIQWTGLNYGYTF.

This rearrangement joins TRBV7-8 to TRBJ1-3; D may be TRBD1 (5 bases). V was pared by 1 base and J by 2 bases, with 12 bases between. The germline V gene has CDR1 SGHVS and CDR2 FQNEAQ. This CDR3 comprises 16 residues. This CDR3 reads CASSLGQGKTGNTIYF. CDR3 in DNA: TGTGCCAGCAGCTTAGGTCAGGGAAAGACTGGAAACACCATATATTTT.

This clone was seen a single time. The rearrangement uses TRBV2 and TRBJ1-2; 10 nucleotides line up with TRBD1. V was clipped by 2 bases and J by 6 bases; unmatched bases: 15. Germline CDR1 SNHLY, CDR2 FYNNEI. The CDR3 extends over 18 amino acids. The DNA of the CDR3 is TGTGCCAGCAGTGAAACGGAGTTGGGGACAGGGGTCGGTCATGGCTACACCTTC. This encodes CASSETELGTGVGHGYTF.

V gene TRBV20-1 combines with J gene TRBJ2-1; 13 positions agree with TRBD2. The germline gives CDR1 DFQATT, CDR2 SNEGSKA (reference sequence). Unmatched junction bases numbered 2, after V lost 8 bases and J lost 10 bases. This CDR3 comprises 11 residues. CDR3 region: CSPTSGGEQFF. CDR3 DNA sequence: TGCAGTCCGACTAGCGGGGGGGAGCAGTTCTTC.

This chain connects TRBV5-1 to TRBJ1-6; no clear D gene. The CDR3 consists of 16 residues. From germline, CDR1 is SGHRS and CDR2 YFSETQ. The germline V and J ends were trimmed by 5 bases and 6 bases, with 18 bases remaining between them. The CDR3, as DNA: TGCGCCAGCAGATCGAATGCAATGGACCCTAATTCACCCCTCCACTTT. Translating it yields CASRSNAMDPNSPLHF.

The chain has TRBV18 and TRBJ2-7, with D maybe TRBD1 (6 bases). Trimming cost V 6 bases and J 2 bases, with 17 bases left between them. This CDR3 comprises 15 residues. In germline, CDR1 is KGHSH, CDR2 LQKENI. CDR3 nucleotides: TGTGCCAGCTCTCTCGAGGACAGAAGAGCCTACGAGCAGTACTTC. It translates to CASSLEDRRAYEQYF. The entire variable domain, with the rest obtained from reference TRBV18 and TRBJ2-7, is as follows: NAGVMQNPRHLVRRRGQEARLRCSPMKGHSHVYWYRQLPEEGLKFMVYLQKENIIDESGMPKERFSAEFPKEGPSILRIQQVVRGDSAAYFCASSLEDRRAYEQYFGPGTRLTVT.

Of note for this clone: At one end, the junction sequence differs from germline, possibly due to a read error. The chain recombines TRBV10-3 with TRBJ1-6, with D perhaps matching TRBD1 (5 bases). From germline, CDR1 is ENHRY and CDR2 SYGVKD. This CDR3 has 13 amino acids. This chain's CDR3 is CAICEGHNSPLHF. CDR3 in DNA: TGTGCCATCTGTGAGGGGCATAATTCACCCCTCCACTTT.

V and J are TRBV10-3 and TRBJ1-2, with a tentative D call TRBD1 (5 bases). The V gene's germline CDR1 is ENHRY and CDR2 SYGVKD. V lost 7 bases, J lost 2 bases, and 14 bases lay in between. CDR3 length equals 14 residues. The chain's CDR3 is CAIKEQEGNYGYTF. CDR3 nucleotide sequence: TGTGCCATCAAGGAACAGGAAGGAAACTATGGCTACACCTTC.

This clone has only one observation. The V call is TRBV18, the J call TRBJ1-1; the D is unclear. Germline-derived CDR1 and CDR2 are KGHSH and LQKENI. With 3 bases removed from V and 7 bases from J, the gap between germline ends came to 12 bases. This CDR3 region has 13 residues. The CDR3, as DNA: TGTGCCAGCTCACCGTCGCCAGACCTTGAAGCTTTCTTT. Residues: CASSPSPDLEAFF.

This clone occurred once. The V and J genes are TRBV7-2 and TRBJ1-1; D perhaps matches TRBD1 (5 bases). The CDR3 length is 14 residues. Trimming took off 0 bases at V and 6 bases at J, with 11 bases between the two ends. The V gene's germline CDR1 is SGHTA and CDR2 FQGNSA. CDR3 nucleotide sequence: TGTGCCAGCAGCTTAGCCGGGGGAAGCCCTGAAGCTTTCTTT. Residues: CASSLAGGSPEAFF.

The chain is built from TRBV19 and TRBJ1-6; no clear D. The CDR3 has 15 residues. The germline gives CDR1 LNHDA, CDR2 SQIVND (reference sequence). The V and J ends lost 4 bases and 10 bases respectively, with 17 bases between them. CDR3 DNA: TGTGCCAGTAGTACCGAGGGCAGCCGAAACTCACCCCTCCACTTT. Translated: CASSTEGSRNSPLHF.

V is TRBV19 and J is TRBJ1-1; D uncertain. Trimming removed 1 base from V and 1 base from J, with 4 bases in between. Germline-derived CDR1 and CDR2 are LNHDA and SQIVND (reference sequence). The CDR3 totals 13 residues. CDR3 DNA: TGTGCCAGTAGTATAGGGGCGAACACTGAAGCTTTCTTT. It translates to CASSIGANTEAFF.

V gene TRBV27 combines with J gene TRBJ1-2, with 7 bases matching TRBD1. Trimming at V came to 3 bases and at J to 4 bases, leaving 8 bases not matched to a gene. The CDR3 consists of 15 residues. From germline, CDR1 is MNHEY and CDR2 SMNVEV (reference sequence). The CDR3 region has the DNA TGTGCCAGCAGTTTTGGACAGGCCGACCTCTATGGCTACACCTTC. Translating it yields CASSFGQADLYGYTF.

Here the CDR3 DNA reads TGTGCCAGCAGTATAGGACAGGGGCGGAACACTGAAGCTTTCTTT. As protein: CASSIGQGRNTEAFF. The rearrangement links TRBV5-4 to TRBJ1-1; 9 bases are shared with TRBD1. CDR1 and CDR2 from the germline V gene are SGHNT and YYREEE (reference sequence). V lost 5 bases, J lost 1 base, and 6 bases stayed unmatched. This CDR3 has 15 amino acids. The full variable domain, completed using reference TRBV5-4 and TRBJ1-1, is ETGVTQSPTHLIKTRGQQVTLRCSSQSGHNTVSWYQQALGQGPQFIFQYYREEENGRGNFPPRFSGLQFPNYSSELNVNALELDDSALYLCASSIGQGRNTEAFFGQGTRLTVV.

The rearrangement links TRBV4-1 to TRBJ1-1; TRBD1 might be the D (6 bases). This CDR3 has 14 residues. The V and J ends lost 7 bases and 2 bases respectively, with 14 bases between them. Germline CDR1 is MGHRA and CDR2 is YSYEKL. The CDR3 DNA sequence: TGCGCCAGCAATAACAGGGCTAAAAACACTGAAGCTTTCTTT. Translating it yields CASNNRAKNTEAFF.

The rearrangement uses TRBV30 and TRBJ2-3, with 7 bases matching TRBD1. CDR3 length equals 14 residues. V gave up 3 bases and J gave up 2 bases; unmatched junction bases: 5. Germline V gene data show CDR1 as GTSNPN and CDR2 as SVGIG (reference sequence). The CDR3 sequence is CAWRATGYTDTQYF. CDR3 coding DNA: TGTGCCTGGAGGGCGACAGGGTACACAGATACGCAGTATTTT.

The rearrangement uses TRBV4-3 and TRBJ1-6; tentative D call: TRBD1 (5 bases). The CDR3 consists of 15 residues. Germline loops: CDR1 LGHNA, CDR2 YSLEER. The V end was cut by 1 base, the J end by 7 bases, with 11 bases between. The CDR3 DNA follows: TGCGCCAGCAGCCAAGGGAGGGGAGGCAATTCACCCCTCCACTTT. Encoded protein: CASSQGRGGNSPLHF.